The present entry profiles one T cell receptor (beta chain) with its context. The sample is drawn from a study of blood T cell repertoires in COVID-19. The junction had 6 bases not matched to a gene; V was cut back by 3 bases and J by 5 bases. Per the germline V gene, CDR1 is MDHEN and CDR2 is SYDVKM. CDR3 size: 16 residues. Under the authors' procedure: Reference gene primer amplification yielded estimated nucleated cell counts. Clones were read by immunoSEQ multiplex PCR, and TCRdb kept only the in-frame ones, dropping some. The V and J calls and clone size are taken from that table; D and trimming were inferred from the DNA. The data contain about 490,000 clones, approximately 83% of them seen just once; the ten biggest clones take up approximately 2.9%.

The chain recombines TRBV28 with TRBJ2-1, with TRBD1 matching 11 bases. This sequence originates from a human donor in a cohort sampled during active COVID-19. The sample taken for sequencing was peripheral blood. CDR3 DNA: TGTGCCAGCAGTTTGTTGCCGGGACAGGGGGACAATGAGCAGTTCTTC. Translated: CASSLLPGQGDNEQFF.